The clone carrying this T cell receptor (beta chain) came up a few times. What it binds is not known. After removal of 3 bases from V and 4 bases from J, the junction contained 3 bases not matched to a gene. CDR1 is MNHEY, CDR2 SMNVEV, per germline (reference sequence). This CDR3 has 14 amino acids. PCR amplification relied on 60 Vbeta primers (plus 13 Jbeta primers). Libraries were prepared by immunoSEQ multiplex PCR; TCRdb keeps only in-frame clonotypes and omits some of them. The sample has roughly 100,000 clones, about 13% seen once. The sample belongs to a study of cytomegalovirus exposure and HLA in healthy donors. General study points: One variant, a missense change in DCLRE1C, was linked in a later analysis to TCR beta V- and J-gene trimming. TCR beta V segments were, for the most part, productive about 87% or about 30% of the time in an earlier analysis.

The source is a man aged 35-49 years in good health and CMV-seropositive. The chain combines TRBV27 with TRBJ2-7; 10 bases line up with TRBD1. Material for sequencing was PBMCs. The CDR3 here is CASSLGQGIYEQYF. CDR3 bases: TGTGCCAGCAGTTTGGGACAGGGGATTTACGAGCAGTACTTC.